Listed here is a single T cell receptor beta chain. The target antigen is unknown. A much larger clone sits a single nucleotide away, making a read error possible. This sample was included in a study of blood T cells in healthy people across ages. General observations from the study: Naive CD4+ cells and diversity were both higher in long-lived donors than in aged donors.

Then a second PCR, running roughly 7 to 11 cycles, was carried out with a sample-barcoded 5' primer and a J-beta primer mix. Each CDR3 protein gets one entry after TCRdb re-called the 5' RACE reads with MiXCR. The sample holds 1.5 million to 2 million distinct CDR3 sequences; about 28% are singletons and the top ten take 6.5% to 8.5%. Germline V lookup: CDR1 MDHEN, CDR2 SYDVKM. CDR3 size: 14 residues. With 2 bases removed from V and 3 bases from J, the gap between germline ends came to 11 bases. V and J are TRBV28 and TRBJ2-7; D is unclear. The source of this sequence is a woman in her thirties in good health. The sample was blood. The CDR3 spells CASSLPGRCYEQYF. CDR3 DNA: TGTGCCAGCAGTTTACCCGGCAGATGCTACGAGCAGTACTTC. The full variable domain, in which reference TRBV28 and TRBJ2-7 provide the parts outside the CDR3, is DVKVTQSSRYLVKRTGEKVFLECVQDMDHENMFWYRQDPGLGLRLIYFSYDVKMKEKGDIPEGYSVSREKKERFSLILESASTNQTSMYLCASSLPGRCYEQYFGPGTRLTVT.